This T cell receptor (beta chain) was sequenced during a study of identical twins. Findings and caveats of the study: Conclusions relied on cross-sectional statistical analysis, not following the same donors. A lower insertion count was a feature of abundant cord blood beta clonotypes, with no such feature in memory repertoires.

TCRdb re-called the 5' RACE reads with MiXCR, one entry per CDR3 protein. The table includes 500,000 to 700,000 distinct CDR3 sequences, roughly 6.6% detected once. The ends lost 1 base at V and 4 bases at J; junction bases unmatched: 7. This CDR3 has 16 residues. The sample holds many counts of this clonotype. Its antigen is as yet unknown. The data were also submitted as part of a second study, on yellow fever vaccine responses in identical twins. That investigation notes: Reported findings indicate that twins' vaccine T cell responses seemed partially convergent, partially personalized.

The TCR originated in a woman aged 18-29 years in good health. The chain couples TRBV12-3 or TRBV12-4 to TRBJ2-3; the match to TRBD2 covers 8 bases. What was sequenced was PBMCs. The CDR3 sequence is CASSLEAGGRPDTQYF. The CDR3 coding sequence is TGTGCCAGCAGTTTAGAGGCGGGGGGAAGGCCAGATACGCAGTATTTT.